Included here is one T cell receptor (beta chain) sequence, with context. The data were obtained in a study of blood T cell repertoires in COVID-19. Whole-study context: Italy, Spain and the United States were the sources of the convalescent and acute COVID-19 samples.

This table comes from immunoSEQ multiplex PCR, and its TCRdb copy is limited to in-frame clones, with some not included. The sample consists of more than 80,000 clones, 70% to 75% of them appearing once. In germline, CDR1 is MNHEY, CDR2 SVGAGI. This CDR3 is 15 amino acids long. V gave up 0 bases and J gave up 8 bases; unmatched junction bases: 4. The J gene is TRBJ1-4, the V gene TRBV6-5; 9 bases are shared with TRBD1. The clonotype comes from a human donor with acute or convalescent COVID-19. The donor label of this sample is uncertain. Sequencing was carried out using peripheral blood. CDR3 coding DNA: TGTGCCAGCAGTTACTCGGGACAGGGAATCGAAAAACTGTTTTTT. Translation gives CASSYSGQGIEKLFF.